The entry below describes one T cell receptor beta chain. What it recognizes is unknown. The read ends 3 residues early relative to the CDR3; the germline J gene fills the gap. Other DNA sequences in the sample encode the same CDR3. Clones were sequenced by immunoSEQ multiplex PCR, and TCRdb holds only the in-frame ones, with some missing. The sample lists more than 35,000 clones, none appearing once, the ten largest making up approximately 5.5%. This sample is part of a study of T cell clonality in common variable immunodeficiency. Study findings and constraints: Fewer TCRbeta clones were shared among CVID subjects than controls. Reportedly, TCR beta sequences from common variable immunodeficiency showed fewer deletions and N-nucleotide insertions.

Trimming pared 2 bases from V and 3 bases from J, leaving 11 bases between. Germline-derived CDR1 and CDR2 are SGHVS and FNYEAQ. The CDR3 is 14 amino acids. Sequencing input: peripheral blood mononuclear cells. The rearrangement joins TRBV7-6 to TRBJ2-7; no clear D gene. The receptor's source is a human donor with common variable immunodeficiency. CDR3: CASSLTGGNYEQYF. CDR3 DNA (partial): TGTGCCAGCAGCTTAACGGGTGGAAACTACGAG.